This T cell receptor (beta chain) comes out of a study of beta chain features in type 1 diabetes. General study points: A pattern of fewer insertions and more deletions at VDJ junctions was seen in type 1 diabetes patients.

Details on this clone: Its matching antigen is unknown.

With 8 bases removed from V and 5 bases from J, the gap between germline ends came to 13 bases. Germline-derived CDR1 and CDR2 are MNHNS and SASEGT. The length of the CDR3 is 13 residues. Isolated RNA was reverse transcribed in full, so expressed TCRB transcripts were sequenced. The repertoire was sequenced with immunoSEQ multiplex PCR; TCRdb's copy has only in-frame clones and lacks some. The repertoire holds 360,000 or so clones, roughly a fifth seen once, with 0.035% to 0.05% in the top ten. The receptor was derived from a woman under 30 in good health. Sequencing used naive CD4+ T cells from blood. J is TRBJ2-1 and V is TRBV6-1; a possible D gene is TRBD1 (6 bases). CDR3 residues: CASVYRVNNEQFF. The CDR3 DNA reads as TGTGCCAGCGTATACAGGGTCAACAATGAGCAGTTCTTC.